A selection of T cell receptor beta chains follows, all from one sample in a study of response to subunit inactivated influenza vaccine. TCRdb reprocessed the RT-PCR reads via MiXCR and lists one record per CDR3 protein. The sample includes almost 600,000 distinct CDR3 sequences, about 15% of them seen just once. Specimen: PBMCs from blood, collected 11 to 12 days after vaccination. The receptors were gathered from a middle-aged man who received an inactivated influenza vaccine. Each CDR3 is given with its conserved first and last residue. D genes are given only for firm matches. Clone size is shown for a subset of rows, as once, few, many or a class of expanded clone.

v_gene: TRBV3-1; j_gene: TRBJ1-2; d_gene: .; abundance: .; CDR3nt: TGTGCCAGCAGCCAAGATAGGACGATTAGGAGGAATGGCTACACCTTC; CDR3aa: CASSQDRTIRRNGYTF
v_gene: TRBV29-1; j_gene: TRBJ2-7; d_gene: TRBD1; abundance: few; CDR3nt: TGCAGCGTTAACACACCGGACAGGGGACCCTACGAGCAGTACTTC; CDR3aa: CSVNTPDRGPYEQYF
v_gene: TRBV20-1; j_gene: TRBJ1-2; d_gene: .; abundance: many; CDR3nt: TGCAGTGCCCCACCGACAGGCTATGGCTACACCTTC; CDR3aa: CSAPPTGYGYTF
v_gene: TRBV20-1; j_gene: TRBJ2-7; d_gene: .; abundance: .; CDR3nt: TGCAGTGCTCTGTCAGGGGACTCCTACGAGCAGTACTTC; CDR3aa: CSALSGDSYEQYF
v_gene: TRBV5-4; j_gene: TRBJ1-1; d_gene: .; abundance: .; CDR3nt: TGTGCCAGCAGACCGGGTCCGGGTGTGAACACTGAAGCTTTCTTT; CDR3aa: CASRPGPGVNTEAFF
v_gene: TRBV20-1; j_gene: TRBJ2-3; d_gene: .; abundance: .; CDR3nt: TGCAGTGCTAGAGATGGGACAGATACGCAGTATTTT; CDR3aa: CSARDGTDTQYF
v_gene: TRBV12-3/TRBV12-4; j_gene: TRBJ2-2; d_gene: TRBD2; abundance: many; CDR3nt: TGTGCCAGCAGTTTAGGAGGGACTAGTCCAATAACCGGGGAGCTGTTTTTT; CDR3aa: CASSLGGTSPITGELFF
v_gene: TRBV27; j_gene: TRBJ1-2; d_gene: .; abundance: .; CDR3nt: TGTGCCAGCAGGGACGCCGGTGCCTATGGCTACACCTTC; CDR3aa: CASRDAGAYGYTF
v_gene: TRBV3-1; j_gene: TRBJ2-7; d_gene: .; abundance: few; CDR3nt: TGTGCCAGCAGCCTAATGGAAGGAGACGAGCAGTACTTC; CDR3aa: CASSLMEGDEQYF
v_gene: TRBV27; j_gene: TRBJ1-1; d_gene: .; abundance: .; CDR3nt: TGTGCCAGCAGACCCCAGGGGCCGAACACTGAAGCTTTCTTT; CDR3aa: CASRPQGPNTEAFF